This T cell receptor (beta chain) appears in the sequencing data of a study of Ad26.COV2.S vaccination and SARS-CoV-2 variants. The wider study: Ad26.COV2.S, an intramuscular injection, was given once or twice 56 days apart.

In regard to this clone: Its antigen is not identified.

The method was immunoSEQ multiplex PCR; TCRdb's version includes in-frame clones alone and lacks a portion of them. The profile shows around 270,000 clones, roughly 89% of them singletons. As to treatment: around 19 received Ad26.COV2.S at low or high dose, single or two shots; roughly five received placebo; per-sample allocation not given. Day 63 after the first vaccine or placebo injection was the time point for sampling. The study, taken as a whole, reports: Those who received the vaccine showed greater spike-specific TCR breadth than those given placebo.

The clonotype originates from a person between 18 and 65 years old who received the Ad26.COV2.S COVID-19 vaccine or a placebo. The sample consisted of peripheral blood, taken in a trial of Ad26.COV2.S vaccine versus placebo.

The CDR3 DNA reads TGTGCCAGCAGGCTAGGACGGGAAAAACTGTTTTTT. Its protein is CASRLGREKLFF. The rearrangement links TRBV6-5 to TRBJ1-4; D is undetermined. The CDR3 is made up of 12 amino acids. Germline V lookup: CDR1 MNHEY, CDR2 SVGAGI. V lost 6 bases to trimming and J lost 8 bases, with 10 bases between them.